This TCR beta chain was identified during a study of beta chain features in type 1 diabetes. This clone was detected a few times. This CDR3 has 14 amino acids. V lost 1 base and J 6 bases, leaving 11 bases between the germline ends. Germline CDR1 and CDR2: SGHDT and YYEEEE. Reverse transcribing all isolated RNA meant expressed TCRB transcripts were sequenced. Assay used: immunoSEQ multiplex PCR; TCRdb lists only in-frame clones, some missing. The sample yields fewer than 500,000 clones, approximately 15% seen once. The V call is TRBV5-6, the J call TRBJ2-1, with D possibly matching TRBD1 (6 bases). Sequencing input: naive CD4+ T cells from blood. This sequence was found in a man aged 25-45 years in good health. The chain's CDR3 is CASSLNTRGNEQFF. CDR3 coding DNA: TGTGCCAGCAGCTTGAATACCAGGGGCAATGAGCAGTTCTTC. The complete variable domain, with remaining parts taken from reference TRBV5-6 and TRBJ2-1, reads DAGVTQSPTHLIKTRGQQVTLRCSPKSGHDTVSWYQQALGQGPQFIFQYYEEEERQRGNFPDRFSGHQFPNYSSELNVNALLLGDSALYLCASSLNTRGNEQFFGPGTRLTVL.